The clone carrying this T cell receptor beta chain showed up many times. Its target is not known. TCRdb called the RACE reads again in MiXCR, with one record for every CDR3 protein. The sample has about 62,000 distinct CDR3 sequences, around 7% seen once. The time point was: pre-sensitization, week 0. The treatment was: therapeutic diphenylcyclopropenone sensitization with weekly scalp DPC. Extraction of total RNA was performed on unfractionated whole blood. The sample is drawn from a study of human T cells and chemical hapten exposure. Study results and caveats: There were significantly more large CDR3 similarity clusters among expanded TCRs than among controls. TCRs exceeding 1 in 1000 frequency stayed unchanged with DPC sensitization.

V dropped 0 bases and J dropped 0 bases, with 19 bases sitting between them. Germline CDR1 SNHLY, CDR2 FYNNEI. This CDR3 is 19 amino acids long. Source: whole blood, taken in connection with sensitization to the hapten diphenylcyclopropenone (DPC). The TCR sequence derives from a woman in her 30s with alopecia areata. Some clones in this sample may be carry-over from other donors' samples. The chain uses TRBV2 and TRBJ2-3; TRBD1 or TRBD2 may be the D gene (5 bases each). CDR3 nucleotides: TGTGCCAGCAGTGAAGCGCCGGGGCTGACCAACCCTAGCACAGATACGCAGTATTTT. Amino acid sequence: CASSEAPGLTNPSTDTQYF.